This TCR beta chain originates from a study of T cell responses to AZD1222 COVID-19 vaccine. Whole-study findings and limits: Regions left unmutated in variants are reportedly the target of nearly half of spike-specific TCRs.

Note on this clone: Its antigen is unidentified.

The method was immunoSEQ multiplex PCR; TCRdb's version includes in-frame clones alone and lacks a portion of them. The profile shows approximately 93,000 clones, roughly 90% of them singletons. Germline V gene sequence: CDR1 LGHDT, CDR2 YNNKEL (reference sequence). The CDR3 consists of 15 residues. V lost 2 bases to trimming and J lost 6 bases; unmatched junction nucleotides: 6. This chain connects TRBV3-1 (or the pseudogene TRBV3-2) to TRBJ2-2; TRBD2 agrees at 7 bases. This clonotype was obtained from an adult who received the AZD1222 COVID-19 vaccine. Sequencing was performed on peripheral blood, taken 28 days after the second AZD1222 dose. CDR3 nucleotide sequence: TGTGCCAGCAGCCAAACACAAGGGAGGGCCGGGGAGCTGTTTTTT. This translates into CASSQTQGRAGELFF.